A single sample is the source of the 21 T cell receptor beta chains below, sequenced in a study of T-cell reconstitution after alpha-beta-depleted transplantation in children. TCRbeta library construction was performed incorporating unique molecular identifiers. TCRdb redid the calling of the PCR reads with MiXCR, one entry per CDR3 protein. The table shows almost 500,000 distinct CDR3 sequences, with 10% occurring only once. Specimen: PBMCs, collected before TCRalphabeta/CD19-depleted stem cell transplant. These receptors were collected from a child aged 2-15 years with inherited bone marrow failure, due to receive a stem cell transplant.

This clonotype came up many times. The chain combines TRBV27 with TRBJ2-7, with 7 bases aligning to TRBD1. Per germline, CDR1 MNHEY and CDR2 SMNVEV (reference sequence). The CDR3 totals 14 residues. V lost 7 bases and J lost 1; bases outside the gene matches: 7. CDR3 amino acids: CASKRQGPSYEQYF. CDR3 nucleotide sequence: TGTGCCAGCAAGAGACAGGGACCATCCTACGAGCAGTACTTC.

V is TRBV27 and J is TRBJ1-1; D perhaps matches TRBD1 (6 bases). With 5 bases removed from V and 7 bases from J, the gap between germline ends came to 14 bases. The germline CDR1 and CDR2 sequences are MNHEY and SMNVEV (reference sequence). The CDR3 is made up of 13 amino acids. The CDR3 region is CASSSGTPHEAFF. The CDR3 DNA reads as TGTGCCAGCAGTAGTGGGACACCTCATGAAGCTTTCTTT.

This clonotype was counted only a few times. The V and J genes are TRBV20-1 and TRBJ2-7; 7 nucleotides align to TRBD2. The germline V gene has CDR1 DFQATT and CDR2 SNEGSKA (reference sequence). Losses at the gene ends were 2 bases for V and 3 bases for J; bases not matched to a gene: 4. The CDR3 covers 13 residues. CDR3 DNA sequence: TGCAGTGCTAGATACCGCGGGAGCTACGAGCAGTACTTC. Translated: CSARYRGSYEQYF.

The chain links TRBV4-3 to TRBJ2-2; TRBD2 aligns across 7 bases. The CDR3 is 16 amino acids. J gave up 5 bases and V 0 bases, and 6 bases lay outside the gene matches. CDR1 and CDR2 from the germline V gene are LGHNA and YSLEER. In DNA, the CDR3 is TGCGCCAGCAGCCAAGAAGGATGGGGGGGAACCGGGGAGCTGTTTTTT. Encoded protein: CASSQEGWGGTGELFF.

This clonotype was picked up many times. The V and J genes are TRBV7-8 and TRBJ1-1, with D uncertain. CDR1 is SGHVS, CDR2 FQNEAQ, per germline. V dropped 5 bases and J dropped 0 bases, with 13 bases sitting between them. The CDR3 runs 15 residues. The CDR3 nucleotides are TGTGCCAGCAGCCATGGCCTAGCAGTGAACACTGAAGCTTTCTTT. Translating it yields CASSHGLAVNTEAFF.

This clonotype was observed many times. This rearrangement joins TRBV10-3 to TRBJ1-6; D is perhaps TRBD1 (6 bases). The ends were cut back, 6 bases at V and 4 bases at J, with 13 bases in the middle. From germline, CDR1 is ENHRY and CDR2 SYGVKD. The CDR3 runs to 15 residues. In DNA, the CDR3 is TGTGCCATCAGGATGACGGACAGTTATAATTCACCCCTCCACTTT. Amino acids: CAIRMTDSYNSPLHF.

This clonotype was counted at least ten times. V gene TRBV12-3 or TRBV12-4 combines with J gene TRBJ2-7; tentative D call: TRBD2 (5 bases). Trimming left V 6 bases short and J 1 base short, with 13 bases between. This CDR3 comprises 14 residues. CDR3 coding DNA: TGTGCCAGCAGGAGACCGGGAAGATCCTACGAGCAGTACTTC. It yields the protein CASRRPGRSYEQYF.

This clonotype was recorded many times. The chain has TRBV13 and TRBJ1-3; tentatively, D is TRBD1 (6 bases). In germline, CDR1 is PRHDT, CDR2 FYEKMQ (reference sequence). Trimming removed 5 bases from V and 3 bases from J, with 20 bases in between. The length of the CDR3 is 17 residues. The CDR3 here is CASSLNLQGPYGNTIYF. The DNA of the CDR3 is TGTGCCAGCAGCCTGAACTTACAGGGACCCTATGGAAACACCATATATTTT.

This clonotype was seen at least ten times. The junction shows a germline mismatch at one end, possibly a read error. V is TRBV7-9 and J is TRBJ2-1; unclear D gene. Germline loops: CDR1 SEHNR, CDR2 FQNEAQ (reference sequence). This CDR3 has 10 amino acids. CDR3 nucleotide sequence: TGTGCCAGCAGCTTAGTCATCCCGGTCTTC. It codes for CASSLVIPVF.

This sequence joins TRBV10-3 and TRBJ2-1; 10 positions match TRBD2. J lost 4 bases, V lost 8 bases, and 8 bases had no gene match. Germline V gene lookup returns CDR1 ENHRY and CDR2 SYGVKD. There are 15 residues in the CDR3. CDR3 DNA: TGTGCCATCCGGTCCCTAGCGGGAGTATACAATGAGCAGTTCTTC. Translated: CAIRSLAGVYNEQFF.

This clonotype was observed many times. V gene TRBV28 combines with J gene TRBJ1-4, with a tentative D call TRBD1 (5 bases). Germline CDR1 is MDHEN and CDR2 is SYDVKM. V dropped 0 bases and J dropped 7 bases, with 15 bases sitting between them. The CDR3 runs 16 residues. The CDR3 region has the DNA TGTGCCAGCAGTTTATGCGAGAGGGGCTGGTGTGAAAAACTGTTTTTT. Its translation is CASSLCERGWCEKLFF. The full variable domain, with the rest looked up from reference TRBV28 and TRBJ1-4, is DVKVTQSSRYLVKRTGEKVFLECVQDMDHENMFWYRQDPGLGLRLIYFSYDVKMKEKGDIPEGYSVSREKKERFSLILESASTNQTSMYLCASSLCERGWCEKLFFGSGTQLSVL.

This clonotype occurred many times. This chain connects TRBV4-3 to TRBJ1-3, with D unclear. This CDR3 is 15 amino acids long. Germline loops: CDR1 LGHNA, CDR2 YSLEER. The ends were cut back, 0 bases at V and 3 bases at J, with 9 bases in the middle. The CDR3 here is CASSQEYGFGNTIYF. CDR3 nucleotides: TGCGCCAGCAGCCAAGAATACGGATTTGGAAACACCATATATTTT.

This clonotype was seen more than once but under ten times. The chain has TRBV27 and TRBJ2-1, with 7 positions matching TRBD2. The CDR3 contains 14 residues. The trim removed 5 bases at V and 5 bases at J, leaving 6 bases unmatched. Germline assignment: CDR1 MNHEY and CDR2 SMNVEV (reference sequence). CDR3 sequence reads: CASSLRESNNEQFF. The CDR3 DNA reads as TGTGCCAGCAGTCTGCGGGAGTCGAACAATGAGCAGTTCTTC.

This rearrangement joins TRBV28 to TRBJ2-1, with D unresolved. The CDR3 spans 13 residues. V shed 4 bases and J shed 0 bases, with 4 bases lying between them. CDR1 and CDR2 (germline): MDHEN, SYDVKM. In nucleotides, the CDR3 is TGTGCCAGCAGTTGGGTCTCCTACAATGAGCAGTTCTTC. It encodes CASSWVSYNEQFF. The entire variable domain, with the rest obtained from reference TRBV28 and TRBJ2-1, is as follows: DVKVTQSSRYLVKRTGEKVFLECVQDMDHENMFWYRQDPGLGLRLIYFSYDVKMKEKGDIPEGYSVSREKKERFSLILESASTNQTSMYLCASSWVSYNEQFFGPGTRLTVL.

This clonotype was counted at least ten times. DNA of the CDR3: TGCGCCAGCAGCCGGGGACAGGGGACGGCTGAAGCTTTCTTT. Amino acids: CASSRGQGTAEAFF. This chain links TRBV4-3 with TRBJ1-1; 10 nucleotides align to TRBD1. The CDR3 consists of 14 residues. V dropped 4 bases and J dropped 6; count of bases not matched to a gene: 5. Germline CDR1 LGHNA, CDR2 YSLEER.

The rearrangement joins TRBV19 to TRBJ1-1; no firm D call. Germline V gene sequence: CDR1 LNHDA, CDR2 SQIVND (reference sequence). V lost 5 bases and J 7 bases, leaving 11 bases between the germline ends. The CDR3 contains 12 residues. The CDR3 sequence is CASSSDGSEAFF. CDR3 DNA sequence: TGTGCCAGTAGTTCCGACGGGAGTGAAGCTTTCTTT.

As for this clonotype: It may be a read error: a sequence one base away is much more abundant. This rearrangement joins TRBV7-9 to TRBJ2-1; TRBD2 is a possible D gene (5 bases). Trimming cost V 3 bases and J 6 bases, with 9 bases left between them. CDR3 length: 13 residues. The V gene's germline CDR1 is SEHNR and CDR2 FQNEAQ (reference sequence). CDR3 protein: CASSFAAGNEQFF. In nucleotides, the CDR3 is TGTGCCAGCAGCTTTGCGGCGGGCAATGAGCAGTTCTTC.

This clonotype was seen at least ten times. This CDR3 is CASRQTGSQPQHF. The CDR3 nucleotides are TGTGCCAGCAGACAGACAGGGAGTCAGCCCCAGCATTTT. The rearrangement uses TRBV6-5 and TRBJ1-5; 7 bases are a match to TRBD1. CDR1 is MNHEY, CDR2 SVGAGI, per germline. This CDR3 contains 13 residues. Germline trimming cut 6 bases from V and 6 bases from J; bases unmatched to any gene: 5.

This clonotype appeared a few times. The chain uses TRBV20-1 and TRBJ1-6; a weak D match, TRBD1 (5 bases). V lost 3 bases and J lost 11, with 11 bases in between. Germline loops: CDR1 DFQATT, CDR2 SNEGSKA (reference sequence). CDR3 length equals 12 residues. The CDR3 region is CSARTGAPPLHF. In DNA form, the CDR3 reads TGCAGTGCTAGGACCGGGGCCCCACCCCTCCACTTT.

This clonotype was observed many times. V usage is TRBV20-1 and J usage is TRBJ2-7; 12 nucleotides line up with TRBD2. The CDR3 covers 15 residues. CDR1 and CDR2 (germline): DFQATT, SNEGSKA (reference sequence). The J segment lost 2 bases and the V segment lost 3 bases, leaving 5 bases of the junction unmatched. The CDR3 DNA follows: TGCAGTGCTAGCCCTCTAGCGGGAGGGCCCTACGAGCAGTACTTC. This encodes CSASPLAGGPYEQYF.

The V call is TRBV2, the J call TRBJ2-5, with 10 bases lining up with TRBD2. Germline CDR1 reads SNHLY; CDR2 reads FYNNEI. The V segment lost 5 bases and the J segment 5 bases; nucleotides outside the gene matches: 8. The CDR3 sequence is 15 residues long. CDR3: CASSSGTSVGETQYF. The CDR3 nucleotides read TGTGCCAGCAGTTCCGGGACTAGCGTGGGGGAGACCCAGTACTTC.